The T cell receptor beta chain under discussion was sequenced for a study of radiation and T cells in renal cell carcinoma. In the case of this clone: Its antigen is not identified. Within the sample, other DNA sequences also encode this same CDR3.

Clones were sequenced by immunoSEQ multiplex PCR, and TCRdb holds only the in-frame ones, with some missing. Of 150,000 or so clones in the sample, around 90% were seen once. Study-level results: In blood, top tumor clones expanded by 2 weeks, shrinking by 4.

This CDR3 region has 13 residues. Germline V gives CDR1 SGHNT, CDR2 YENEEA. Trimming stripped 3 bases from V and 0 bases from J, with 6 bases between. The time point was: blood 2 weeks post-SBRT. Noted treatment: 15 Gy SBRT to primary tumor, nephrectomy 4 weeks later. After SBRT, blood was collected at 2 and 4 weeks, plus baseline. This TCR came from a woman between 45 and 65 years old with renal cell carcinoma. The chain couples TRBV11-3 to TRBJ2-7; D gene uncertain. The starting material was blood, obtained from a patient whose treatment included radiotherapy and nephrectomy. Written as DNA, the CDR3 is TGTGCCAGCAGCTTCGGCAGCTCCTACGAGCAGTACTTC. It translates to CASSFGSSYEQYF. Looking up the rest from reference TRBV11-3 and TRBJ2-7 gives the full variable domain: EAGVVQSPRYKIIEKKQPVAFWCNPISGHNTLYWYLQNLGQGPELLIRYENEEAVDDSQLPKDRFSAERLKGVDSTLKIQPAELGDSAVYLCASSFGSSYEQYFGPGTRLTVT.